These 13 T cell receptor beta chains came from one sample sequenced in a study of blood T cell repertoires in COVID-19. Sequencing was performed with immunoSEQ multiplex PCR; in TCRdb, only in-frame clones are kept and a portion is missing. The table has fewer than 90,000 clones, more than 65% seen once; the top ten hold roughly 6%. Sample: peripheral blood. These receptor sequences come from a man between 65 and 80 years old with COVID-19, enrolled during active disease.

The V and J genes are TRBV6-6 and TRBJ1-4; 10 nucleotides align to TRBD1. V shed 6 bases, J shed 6 bases, and the junction held 4 bases outside the gene matches. The CDR3 is 14 residues long. The germline V gene has CDR1 MNHNY and CDR2 SVGAGI (reference sequence). The CDR3 DNA sequence: TGTGCCAGCAGACGACAGGGGGCGTATGAAAAACTGTTTTTT. Amino acids: CASRRQGAYEKLFF.

This clone has just a few counts. The chain couples TRBV5-1 to TRBJ1-5; TRBD1 aligns across 9 bases. The CDR3 is made up of 15 amino acids. Germline V gene data show CDR1 as SGHRS and CDR2 as YFSETQ. J lost 8 bases, V lost 4 bases, and 10 bases had no gene match. The CDR3 is CASSPGTGWREPQHF. CDR3 in DNA: TGCGCCAGCAGCCCAGGGACAGGGTGGCGGGAGCCCCAGCATTTT.

The chain recombines TRBV9 with TRBJ1-4; no clear D. V lost 0 bases and J lost 4, with 7 bases in between. This CDR3 is built from 14 residues. Germline CDR1 is SGDLS and CDR2 is YYNGEE. The DNA for the CDR3 is TGTGCCAGCAGCGTAGCCCTCGGTAATGAAAAACTGTTTTTT. Protein product: CASSVALGNEKLFF.

The rearrangement links TRBV7-8 to TRBJ1-4, with D possibly TRBD1 on 5 matching bases. The CDR3 consists of 13 residues. Trimming left V 6 bases short and J 8 bases short, with 13 bases between. Per germline, CDR1 SGHVS and CDR2 FQNEAQ. CDR3 amino acids: CASRGGVGEKLFF. Here the CDR3 DNA reads TGTGCCAGCAGAGGAGGGGTGGGCGAAAAACTGTTTTTT.

This clone was detected ten times or more. The chain couples TRBV28 to TRBJ2-2, with 10 bases identical to TRBD1. There are 15 residues in the CDR3. Trimming at V came to 6 bases and at J to 6 bases, leaving 7 bases not matched to a gene. The V gene's germline CDR1 is MDHEN and CDR2 SYDVKM. The CDR3 DNA reads as TGTGCCAGCAGCAAGGGACAGGGGACCGCCGGGGAGCTGTTTTTT. It is translated as CASSKGQGTAGELFF.

The chain joins TRBV5-1 to TRBJ2-7; a possible D gene is TRBD1 (5 bases). There are 16 residues in the CDR3. V lost 6 bases to trimming and J lost 0 bases, with 19 bases between them. Germline values: CDR1 SGHRS, CDR2 YFSETQ. The CDR3 reads CASKRVAGQSSYEQYF. The CDR3 DNA follows: TGCGCCAGCAAAAGGGTCGCAGGACAAAGCTCCTACGAGCAGTACTTC.

This chain connects TRBV6-5 to TRBJ1-2, with TRBD1 as a possible D gene (5 bases). CDR1 is MNHEY and CDR2 is SVGAGI in the germline V gene. This CDR3 has 16 residues. V shed 0 bases and J shed 3 bases, with 14 bases lying between them. This CDR3 is CASSYSGGGEYYGYTF. Here the CDR3 DNA reads TGTGCCAGCAGTTACTCGGGTGGGGGGGAGTACTATGGCTACACCTTC.

This clone was picked up one time. The chain employs TRBV6-6 and TRBJ2-7, with D unresolved. The CDR3 extends over 13 amino acids. Looked up from germline, CDR1 is MNHNY and CDR2 is SVGAGI (reference sequence). Trimming stripped 6 bases from V and 6 bases from J, with 15 bases between. The CDR3 bases are TGTGCCAGCAGAGTCGTCCCCAGGTCCGAGCAGTACTTC. This translates into CASRVVPRSEQYF.

This clone has at least ten counts. This chain connects TRBV7-2 to TRBJ1-5; maybe TRBD1 (5 bases). CDR1 is SGHTA, CDR2 FQGNSA, per germline. The CDR3 covers 15 residues. The ends were cut back, 5 bases at V and 4 bases at J, with 15 bases in the middle. Written as DNA, the CDR3 is TGTGCCAGCAGCCCGACCCTCGACAGTAATCAGCCCCAGCATTTT. Encoded protein: CASSPTLDSNQPQHF.

The chain has TRBV5-1 and TRBJ2-3, with 10 bases aligning to TRBD2. This CDR3 has 20 amino acids. Germline V gene sequence: CDR1 SGHRS, CDR2 YFSETQ. With 4 bases clipped from V and 3 bases from J, the junction kept 20 bases outside the gene matches. The CDR3 DNA reads TGCGCCAGCAGCATCCGACATAGCACAGCCGGGACTAGCGATACAGATACGCAGTATTTT. As protein: CASSIRHSTAGTSDTDTQYF.

The table lists this clone with a few counts. V and J are TRBV5-1 and TRBJ2-7; 8 nucleotides align to TRBD1. Germline V gives CDR1 SGHRS, CDR2 YFSETQ. After removal of 7 bases from V and 3 bases from J, the junction contained 6 bases not matched to a gene. This CDR3 contains 13 residues. CDR3 in DNA: TGCGCCAGCCGGCCTACAGGGGGCTACGAGCAGTACTTC. Protein product: CASRPTGGYEQYF.

The table lists this clone with a few counts. The V gene is TRBV18, the J gene TRBJ2-5; D ambiguous. CDR3 length: 13 residues. The V gene lost 3 bases and the J gene lost 3 bases, with 8 bases spanning the gap. Germline-derived CDR1 and CDR2 are KGHSH and LQKENI. In DNA, the CDR3 is TGTGCCAGCTCACCGTCCAGCGAAGAGACCCAGTACTTC. This codes for CASSPSSEETQYF.

The chain joins TRBV27 to TRBJ1-2, with D hard to call. V was cut by 2 bases and J by 4 bases, with 8 bases left in between. The germline CDR1 and CDR2 sequences are MNHEY and SMNVEV (reference sequence). This CDR3 comprises 13 residues. CDR3 nucleotides: TGTGCCAGCAGTTTAGGAGTCCGCTATGGCTACACCTTC. This translates into CASSLGVRYGYTF.